The text below deals with one TCR beta chain. What it recognizes is unknown. Data came from immunoSEQ multiplex PCR; TCRdb stores just in-frame clones and leaves some out. The table lists 30,000 to 40,000 clones, about 92% of them singletons, with 7% to 10% in the top ten. The data were taken from a study of OX40 agonist ivuxolimab in advanced cancers. Study-level background: Intravenous ivuxolimab was administered to patients every 2 weeks at 0.01 to 10 mg/kg. Findings of the study overall: Expanded clones were, on average, more numerous among CD8+ T cells than CD4+.

This CDR3 comprises 11 residues. Germline CDR1 is SNHLY and CDR2 is FYNNEI. V shed 6 bases and J shed 0 bases, with 3 bases lying between them. V gene TRBV2 combines with J gene TRBJ2-7; D call uncertain. The sequence was obtained from an adult with an advanced solid tumor such as melanoma, head and neck, liver or kidney cancer. The sample was CD4+ or CD8+ T cells sorted from blood, taken in a trial of the OX40 agonist ivuxolimab. The DNA of the CDR3 is TGTGCCAGCAGCTCCTCCTACGAGCAGTACTTC. This codes for CASSSSYEQYF.